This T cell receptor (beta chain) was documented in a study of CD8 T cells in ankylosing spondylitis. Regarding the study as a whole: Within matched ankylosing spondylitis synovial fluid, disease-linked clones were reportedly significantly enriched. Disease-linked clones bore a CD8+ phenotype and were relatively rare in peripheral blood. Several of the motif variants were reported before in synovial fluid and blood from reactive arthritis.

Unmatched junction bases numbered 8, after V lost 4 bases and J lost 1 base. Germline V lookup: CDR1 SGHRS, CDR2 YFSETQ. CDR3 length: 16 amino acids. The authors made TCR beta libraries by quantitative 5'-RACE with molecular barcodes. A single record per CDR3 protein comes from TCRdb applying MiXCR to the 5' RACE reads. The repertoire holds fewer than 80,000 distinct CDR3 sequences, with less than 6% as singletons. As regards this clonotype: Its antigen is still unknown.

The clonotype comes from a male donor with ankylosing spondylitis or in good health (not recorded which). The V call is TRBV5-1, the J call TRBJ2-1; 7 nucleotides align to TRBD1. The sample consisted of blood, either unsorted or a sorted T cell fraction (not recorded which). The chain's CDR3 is CASSLETGLSYNEQFF. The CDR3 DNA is TGCGCCAGCAGCCTGGAGACAGGGCTGTCCTACAATGAGCAGTTCTTC.